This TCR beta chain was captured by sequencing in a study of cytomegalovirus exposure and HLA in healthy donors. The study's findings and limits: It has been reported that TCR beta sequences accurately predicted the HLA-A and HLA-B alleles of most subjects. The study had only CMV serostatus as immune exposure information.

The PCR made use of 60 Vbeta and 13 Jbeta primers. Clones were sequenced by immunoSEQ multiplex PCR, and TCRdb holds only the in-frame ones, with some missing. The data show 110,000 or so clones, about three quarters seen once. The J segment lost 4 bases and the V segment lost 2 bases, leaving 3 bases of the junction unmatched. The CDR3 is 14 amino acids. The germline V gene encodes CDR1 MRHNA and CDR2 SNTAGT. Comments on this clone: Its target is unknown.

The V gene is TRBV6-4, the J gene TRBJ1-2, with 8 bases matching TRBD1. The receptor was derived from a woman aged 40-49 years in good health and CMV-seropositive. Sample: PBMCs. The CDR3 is CASSDHDRGYGYTF. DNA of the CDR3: TGTGCCAGCAGTGACCACGACAGGGGCTATGGCTACACCTTC.